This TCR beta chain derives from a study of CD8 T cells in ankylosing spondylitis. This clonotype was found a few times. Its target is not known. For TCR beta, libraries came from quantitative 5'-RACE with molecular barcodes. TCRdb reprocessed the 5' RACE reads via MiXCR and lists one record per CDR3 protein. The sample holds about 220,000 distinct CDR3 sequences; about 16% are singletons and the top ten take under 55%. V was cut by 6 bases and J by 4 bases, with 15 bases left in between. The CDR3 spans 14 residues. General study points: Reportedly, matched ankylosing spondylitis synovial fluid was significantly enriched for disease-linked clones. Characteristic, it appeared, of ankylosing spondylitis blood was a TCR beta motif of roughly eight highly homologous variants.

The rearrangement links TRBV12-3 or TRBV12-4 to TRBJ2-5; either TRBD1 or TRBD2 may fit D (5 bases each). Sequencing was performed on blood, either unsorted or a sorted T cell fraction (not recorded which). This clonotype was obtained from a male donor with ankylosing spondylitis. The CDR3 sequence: CASSRLGTSETQYF. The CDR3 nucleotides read TGTGCCAGCAGCAGACTCGGGACGTCAGAGACCCAGTACTTC.